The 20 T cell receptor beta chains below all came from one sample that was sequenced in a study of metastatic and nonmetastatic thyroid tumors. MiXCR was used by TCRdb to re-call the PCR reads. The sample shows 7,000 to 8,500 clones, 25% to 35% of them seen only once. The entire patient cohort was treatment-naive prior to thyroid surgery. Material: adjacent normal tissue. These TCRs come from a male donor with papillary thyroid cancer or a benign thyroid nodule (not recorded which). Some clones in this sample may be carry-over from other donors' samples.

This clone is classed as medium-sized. The CDR3 is CSAREPGRRGETQYF. CDR3 nucleotide sequence: TGCAGTGCTAGAGAACCCGGCCGGCGGGGAGAGACCCAGTACTTC. The chain combines TRBV20-1 with TRBJ2-5; D is perhaps TRBD2 (6 bases). Trimming took 0 bases from V and 4 from J, leaving 15 bases between them. CDR3 size: 15 residues. Looked up from germline, CDR1 is DFQATT and CDR2 is SNEGSKA (reference sequence).

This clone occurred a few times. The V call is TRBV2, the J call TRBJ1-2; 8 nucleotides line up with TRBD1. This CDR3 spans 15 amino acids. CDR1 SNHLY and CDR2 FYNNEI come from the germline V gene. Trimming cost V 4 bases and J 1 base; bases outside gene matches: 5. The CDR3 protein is CASSAGTGFNYGYTF. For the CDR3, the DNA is TGTGCCAGCAGTGCCGGGACAGGTTTTAACTATGGCTACACCTTC.

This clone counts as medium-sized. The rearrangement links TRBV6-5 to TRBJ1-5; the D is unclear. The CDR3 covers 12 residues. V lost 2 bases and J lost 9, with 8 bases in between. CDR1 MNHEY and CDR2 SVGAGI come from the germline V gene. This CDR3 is CASSYPGLPQHF. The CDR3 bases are TGTGCCAGCAGTTACCCGGGCTTGCCCCAGCATTTT.

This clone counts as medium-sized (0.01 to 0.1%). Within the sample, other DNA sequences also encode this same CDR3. CDR3: CASSGVPGTVGYEQYF. The CDR3, as DNA: TGTGCCAGCAGCGGTGTTCCCGGGACAGTAGGCTACGAGCAGTACTTC. V and J are TRBV6-1 and TRBJ2-7, with 7 bases aligning to TRBD1. Germline lookup yields CDR1 MNHNS and CDR2 SASEGT. V shed 6 bases, J shed 3 bases, and the junction held 14 bases outside the gene matches. The CDR3 runs 16 residues.

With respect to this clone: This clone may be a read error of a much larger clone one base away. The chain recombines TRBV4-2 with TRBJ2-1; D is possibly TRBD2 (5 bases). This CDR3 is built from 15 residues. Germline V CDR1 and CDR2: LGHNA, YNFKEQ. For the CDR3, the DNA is TGTGCCAGCAGCCTTAGCGCAGCCTACTACAATGAGCGGTTCTTC. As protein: CASSLSAAYYNERFF.

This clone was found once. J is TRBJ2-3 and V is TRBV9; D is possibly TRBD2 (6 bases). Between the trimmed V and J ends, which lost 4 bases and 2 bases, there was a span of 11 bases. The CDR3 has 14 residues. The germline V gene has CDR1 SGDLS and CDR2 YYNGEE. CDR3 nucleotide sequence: TGTGCCAGCAGCCCGGGACTTATCACAGATACGCAGTATTTT. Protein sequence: CASSPGLITDTQYF.

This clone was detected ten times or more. The CDR3 nucleotides are TGCGCCAGCAGCCAAGAGGGGATTTACAATGAGCAGTTCTTC. This gives the protein CASSQEGIYNEQFF. V is TRBV4-1 and J is TRBJ2-1; D not certain. CDR1 is MGHRA, CDR2 YSYEKL, per germline. This CDR3 spans 14 amino acids. V lost 0 bases and J 4 bases, leaving 7 bases between the germline ends.

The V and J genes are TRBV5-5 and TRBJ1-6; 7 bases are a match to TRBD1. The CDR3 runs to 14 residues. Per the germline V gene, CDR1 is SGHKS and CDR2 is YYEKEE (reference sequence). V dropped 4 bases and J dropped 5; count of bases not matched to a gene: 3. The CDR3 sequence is CASSAGTDNSPLHF. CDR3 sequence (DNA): TGTGCCAGCAGCGCCGGGACAGATAATTCACCCCTCCACTTT.

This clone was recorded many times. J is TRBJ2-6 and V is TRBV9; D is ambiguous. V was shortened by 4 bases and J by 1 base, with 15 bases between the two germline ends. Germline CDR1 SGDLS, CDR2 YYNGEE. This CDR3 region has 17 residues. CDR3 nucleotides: TGTGCCAGCAGCCCCCGGCACCGGTCATCTGGGGCCAACGTCCTGACTTTC. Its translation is CASSPRHRSSGANVLTF.

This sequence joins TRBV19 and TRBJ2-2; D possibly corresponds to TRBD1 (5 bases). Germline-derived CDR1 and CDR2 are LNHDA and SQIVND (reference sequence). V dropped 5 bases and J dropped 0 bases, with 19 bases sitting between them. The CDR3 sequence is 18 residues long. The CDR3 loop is CASSVRIRAGSNTGELFF. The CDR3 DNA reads TGTGCCAGTAGTGTTCGTATAAGAGCAGGGTCGAACACCGGGGAGCTGTTTTTT.

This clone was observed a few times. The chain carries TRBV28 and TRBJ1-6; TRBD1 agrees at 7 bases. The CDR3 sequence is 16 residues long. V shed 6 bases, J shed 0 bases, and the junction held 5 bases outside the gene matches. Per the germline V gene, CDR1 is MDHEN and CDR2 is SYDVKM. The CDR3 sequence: CASRKQGSSYNSPLHF. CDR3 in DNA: TGTGCCAGCAGGAAACAGGGGAGCTCCTATAATTCACCCCTCCACTTT.

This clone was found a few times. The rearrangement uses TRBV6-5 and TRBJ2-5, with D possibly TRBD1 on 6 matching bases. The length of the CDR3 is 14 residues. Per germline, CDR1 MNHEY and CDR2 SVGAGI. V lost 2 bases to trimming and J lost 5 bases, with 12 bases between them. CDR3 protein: CASSYNSGVETQYF. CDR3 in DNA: TGTGCCAGCAGTTACAACTCAGGGGTGGAGACCCAGTACTTC.

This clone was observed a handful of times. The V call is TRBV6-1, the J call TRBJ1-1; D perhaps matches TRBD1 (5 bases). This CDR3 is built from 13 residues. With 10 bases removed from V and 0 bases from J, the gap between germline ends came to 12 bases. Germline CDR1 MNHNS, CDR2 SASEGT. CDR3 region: CATQTVMNTEAFF. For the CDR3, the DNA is TGTGCCACGCAGACAGTCATGAACACTGAAGCTTTCTTT.

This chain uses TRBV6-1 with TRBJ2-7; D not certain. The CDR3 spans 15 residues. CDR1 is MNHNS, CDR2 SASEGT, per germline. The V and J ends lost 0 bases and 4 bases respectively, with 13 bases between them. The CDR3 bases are TGTGCCAGCAGTGAAGCTCCTGTGGCTATGTACGAGCAGTACTTC. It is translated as CASSEAPVAMYEQYF.

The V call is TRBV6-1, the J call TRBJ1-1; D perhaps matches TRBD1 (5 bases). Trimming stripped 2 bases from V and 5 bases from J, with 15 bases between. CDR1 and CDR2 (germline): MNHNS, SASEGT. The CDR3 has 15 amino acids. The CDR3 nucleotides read TGTGCCAGCAGTGAAATCGGACACTTCTTAACTGAAGCTTTCTTT. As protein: CASSEIGHFLTEAFF.

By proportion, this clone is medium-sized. As DNA, the CDR3 is TGTGCCACCAGTGCCGGCAGGGAGAACACTGAAGCTTTCTTT. Its protein is CATSAGRENTEAFF. The rearrangement joins TRBV24-1 to TRBJ1-1; possible D gene TRBD1, 5 bases. V gave up 5 bases and J gave up 1 base, with 10 bases separating them. The CDR3 is made up of 14 amino acids. Germline CDR1 KGHDR, CDR2 SFDVKD.

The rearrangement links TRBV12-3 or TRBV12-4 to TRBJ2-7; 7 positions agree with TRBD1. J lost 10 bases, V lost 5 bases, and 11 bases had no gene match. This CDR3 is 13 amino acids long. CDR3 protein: CASSPSGTVSQYF. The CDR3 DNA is TGTGCCAGCAGTCCCTCCGGGACAGTTAGCCAGTACTTC.

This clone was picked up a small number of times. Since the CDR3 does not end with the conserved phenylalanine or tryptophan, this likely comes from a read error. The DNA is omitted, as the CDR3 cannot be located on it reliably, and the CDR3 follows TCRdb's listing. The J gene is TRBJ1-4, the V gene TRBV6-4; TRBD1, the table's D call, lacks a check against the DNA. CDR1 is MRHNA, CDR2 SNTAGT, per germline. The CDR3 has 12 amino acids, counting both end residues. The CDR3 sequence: CASSDSTPGQGP.

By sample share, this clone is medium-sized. The CDR3 loop reads CASSVGTSGTDTQYF. CDR3 DNA sequence: TGTGCCAGCAGCGTAGGGACTAGCGGGACAGATACGCAGTATTTT. The chain recombines TRBV9 with TRBJ2-3; 11 bases are shared with TRBD2. Looked up from germline, CDR1 is SGDLS and CDR2 is YYNGEE. The ends lost 0 bases at V and 3 bases at J; junction bases unmatched: 0. The CDR3 length is 15 residues.

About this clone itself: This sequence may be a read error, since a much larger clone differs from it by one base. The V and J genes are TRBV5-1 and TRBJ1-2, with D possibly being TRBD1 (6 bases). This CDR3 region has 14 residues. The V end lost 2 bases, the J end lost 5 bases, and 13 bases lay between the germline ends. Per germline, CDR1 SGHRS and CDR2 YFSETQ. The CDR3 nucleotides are TGCGCCAGCAGCTTCAGCAGGGGAGGTTATGGCTACACCTTC. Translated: CASSFSRGGYGYTF.